This TCR beta chain was sequenced for a study of identical twins. Notes on this clonotype: No antigen is known for it.

Findings of the study overall: Insertions were fewer in abundant cord blood beta clonotypes, whereas memory repertoires showed none of this pattern.

TCRdb recomputed calls from the 5' RACE reads with MiXCR, one row per CDR3 protein. The sample consists of around 1.7 million distinct CDR3 sequences, 25% to 35% of them appearing once. V gave up 3 bases and J gave up 4 bases, with 16 bases separating them. CDR1 is DFQATT, CDR2 SNEGSKA, per germline (reference sequence). This CDR3 has 15 residues. The rearrangement uses TRBV20-1 and TRBJ2-1; D call uncertain. The sequence was obtained from a newborn girl in good health. The sequencing input was cord blood. The CDR3 DNA follows: TGCAGTGCTAGGCGAGCTGCGATGGGATACAATGAGCAGTTCTTC. The encoded protein is CSARRAAMGYNEQFF.